Below are 28 T cell receptor beta chains sequenced from a single sample in a study of vaccination effects on CD4 cells after COVID-19. Method: immunoSEQ multiplex PCR; TCRdb's copy keeps in-frame clones and lacks some. Among roughly 41,000 clones listed, around 66% were seen once. Their target antigens are unknown. Researchers isolated CD4+ T cells once approximately eleven days of culture had elapsed. Two doses of either BNT162b2 or mRNA-1273 were given to each participant. The material sequenced was CD4+ T cells from PBMCs cultured without peptide, taken after COVID-19 vaccination. The receptors here all came from a human donor who received a COVID-19 vaccine.

The rearrangement joins TRBV4-2 to TRBJ2-3, with TRBD2 identical over 7 bases. The CDR3 covers 17 residues. Germline CDR1 LGHNA, CDR2 YNFKEQ. J was trimmed by 0 bases and V by 0 bases; bases with no gene match: 6. CDR3 loop: CASSQDFLAESTDTQYF. In DNA form, the CDR3 reads TGTGCCAGCAGCCAAGATTTCCTAGCGGAAAGCACAGATACGCAGTATTTT.

The genes are TRBV27 and TRBJ2-7; no clear D gene. The CDR3 is made up of 12 amino acids. CDR1 is MNHEY and CDR2 is SMNVEV in the germline V gene (reference sequence). V lost 3 bases and J 3 bases, leaving 6 bases between the germline ends. The CDR3 loop reads CASSLAFYEQYF. CDR3 coding DNA: TGTGCCAGCAGTTTGGCCTTCTACGAGCAGTACTTC.

The genes are TRBV5-6 and TRBJ1-5; tentatively, D is TRBD1 (5 bases). V lost 3 bases and J 0 bases, leaving 10 bases between the germline ends. CDR3 length: 15 amino acids. Germline values: CDR1 SGHDT, CDR2 YYEEEE. CDR3 protein: CASSWTLYSNQPQHF. In nucleotides, the CDR3 is TGTGCCAGCAGCTGGACACTTTATAGCAATCAGCCCCAGCATTTT.

This clone was seen a handful of times. The V and J genes are TRBV4-1 and TRBJ2-7; TRBD2 matches 9 bases. J was trimmed by 0 bases and V by 2 bases; bases with no gene match: 2. This CDR3 has 15 residues. Germline V gene lookup returns CDR1 MGHRA and CDR2 YSYEKL. The CDR3 coding sequence is TGCGCCAGCAGCCAACTAGCGGGACTCTCCTACGAGCAGTACTTC. Amino acid sequence: CASSQLAGLSYEQYF.

The V call is TRBV5-4, the J call TRBJ2-3, with 12 positions matching TRBD1. This CDR3 has 18 residues. J was trimmed by 1 base and V by 4 bases; bases with no gene match: 10. Germline assignment: CDR1 SGHNT and CDR2 YYREEE (reference sequence). The CDR3 bases are TGTGCCAGCAGCCCCGACTTGGGACAGGGGGCTGGCACAGATACGCAGTATTTT. This codes for CASSPDLGQGAGTDTQYF.

This clone appeared a single time. The rearrangement joins TRBV2 to TRBJ2-7; 7 nucleotides align to TRBD1. CDR3 length: 14 amino acids. Trimming cost V 6 bases and J 0 bases; bases outside gene matches: 5. Germline V gives CDR1 SNHLY, CDR2 FYNNEI. Written as DNA, the CDR3 is TGTGCCAGCAGGAAGACAGGGTCCTCCTACGAGCAGTACTTC. Its protein is CASRKTGSSYEQYF.

The chain joins TRBV18 to TRBJ2-2; D remains ambiguous. V lost 2 bases and J 9 bases, leaving 4 bases between the germline ends. CDR3 size: 11 residues. Germline assignment: CDR1 KGHSH and CDR2 LQKENI. The CDR3 region is CASSPDRELFF. The DNA of the CDR3 is TGTGCCAGCTCACCAGACAGGGAGCTGTTTTTT. The variable domain in full, completed from reference TRBV18 and TRBJ2-2, reads NAGVMQNPRHLVRRRGQEARLRCSPMKGHSHVYWYRQLPEEGLKFMVYLQKENIIDESGMPKERFSAEFPKEGPSILRIQQVVRGDSAAYFCASSPDRELFFGEGSRLTVL.

The V call is TRBV5-1, the J call TRBJ2-3; D might be TRBD1 or TRBD2, each matching 5 bases. V lost 4 bases and J lost 3, with 12 bases in between. The germline V gene has CDR1 SGHRS and CDR2 YFSETQ. The CDR3 spans 14 residues. Here the CDR3 reads CASSHLGETDTQYF. In DNA, the CDR3 is TGCGCCAGCAGCCACTTGGGGGAGACAGATACGCAGTATTTT.

V usage is TRBV5-4 and J usage is TRBJ2-5; 10 bases are a match to TRBD1. Germline V gene data show CDR1 as SGHNT and CDR2 as YYREEE (reference sequence). The CDR3 sequence is 15 residues long. With 2 bases clipped from V and 4 bases from J, the junction kept 5 bases outside the gene matches. CDR3 in amino acids: CASSFKGQGGETQYF. As DNA, the CDR3 is TGTGCCAGCAGCTTTAAAGGACAGGGGGGAGAGACCCAGTACTTC.

The chain recombines TRBV7-9 with TRBJ2-7; D ambiguous. The CDR3 runs to 11 residues. V shed 4 bases and J shed 2 bases, with 3 bases lying between them. Looked up from germline, CDR1 is SEHNR and CDR2 is FQNEAQ (reference sequence). The CDR3 DNA sequence: TGTGCCAGCAGCTCAGCCTACGAGCAGTACTTC. Protein product: CASSSAYEQYF.

This chain uses TRBV5-1 with TRBJ2-2; D call uncertain. Germline V gene lookup returns CDR1 SGHRS and CDR2 YFSETQ. The ends were cut back, 6 bases at V and 4 bases at J, with 16 bases in the middle. The CDR3 contains 15 residues. The DNA of the CDR3 is TGCGCCAGCACCGAGTCGAAGGGTCGCACCGGGGAGCTGTTTTTT. As protein: CASTESKGRTGELFF.

V and J are TRBV29-1 and TRBJ1-5; D is uncertain. Looked up from germline, CDR1 is SQVTM and CDR2 is ANQGSEA. V lost 4 bases to trimming and J lost 1 base, with 8 bases between them. The CDR3 runs 13 residues. The CDR3 DNA is TGCAGCGTTGGGCTAGAGAGCAATCAGCCCCAGCATTTT. It encodes CSVGLESNQPQHF.

V usage is TRBV3-1 (or the pseudogene TRBV3-2) and J usage is TRBJ1-1; weak D call: TRBD1 (6 bases). V was cut by 3 bases and J by 0 bases, with 8 bases left in between. This CDR3 is 14 amino acids long. CDR1 and CDR2 from the germline V gene are LGHDT and YNNKEL (reference sequence). The CDR3 loop is CASSQGAMNTEAFF. CDR3 nucleotide sequence: TGTGCCAGCAGCCAGGGGGCAATGAACACTGAAGCTTTCTTT.

The gene calls are TRBV6-5 and TRBJ1-1; possible D gene TRBD1, 5 bases. The CDR3 is 13 amino acids. Germline V lookup: CDR1 MNHEY, CDR2 SVGAGI. V lost 8 bases to trimming and J lost 1 base, with 11 bases between them. DNA for the CDR3: TGTGCCAGCGAGTCAGGGAGGAACACTGAAGCTTTCTTT. Translation gives CASESGRNTEAFF.

The V gene is TRBV6-1, the J gene TRBJ1-4; maybe TRBD1 (6 bases). The CDR3 has 17 residues. Germline V gene lookup returns CDR1 MNHNS and CDR2 SASEGT. V was shortened by 3 bases and J by 5 bases, with 19 bases between the two germline ends. The CDR3 nucleotides are TGTGCCAGCAGTGAGGGAACAGGGCCCTGGCCCAATGAAAAACTGTTTTTT. Its translation is CASSEGTGPWPNEKLFF.

The J gene is TRBJ1-1, the V gene TRBV6-5; 9 bases align to TRBD1. With V trimmed by 4 bases and J by 5 bases, 5 bases remained unmatched. CDR3 length: 14 amino acids. Germline V gene data show CDR1 as MNHEY and CDR2 as SVGAGI. The CDR3 coding sequence is TGTGCCAGCAGTTCGCAACAGGGGGCTACTGAAGCTTTCTTT. Translating gives CASSSQQGATEAFF.

Only one count was recorded for this clone. The chain employs TRBV11-2 and TRBJ1-2; TRBD1 is a possible D gene (6 bases). Trimming took 6 bases from V and 6 from J, leaving 17 bases between them. CDR3 length: 14 amino acids. Germline CDR1 is SGHAT and CDR2 is FQNNGV. This CDR3 is CASRTTGTYHGYTF. The CDR3 bases are TGTGCCAGCAGAACTACCGGGACATACCATGGCTACACCTTC. The full variable domain, with the rest looked up from reference TRBV11-2 and TRBJ1-2, is EAGVAQSPRYKIIEKRQSVAFWCNPISGHATLYWYQQILGQGPKLLIQFQNNGVVDDSQLPKDRFSAERLKGVDSTLKIQPAKLEDSAVYLCASRTTGTYHGYTFGSGTRLTVV.

The chain recombines TRBV2 with TRBJ1-4, with 7 bases identical to TRBD1. This CDR3 is 14 amino acids long. CDR1 is SNHLY and CDR2 is FYNNEI in the germline V gene. Trimming at V came to 7 bases and at J to 7 bases, leaving 9 bases not matched to a gene. For the CDR3, the DNA is TGTGCCAGCATCTTTGACAGGGTCGGTGAAAAACTGTTTTTT. Its protein is CASIFDRVGEKLFF.

This chain connects TRBV19 to TRBJ1-2, with TRBD1 matching 11 bases. This CDR3 region has 17 residues. Germline V gives CDR1 LNHDA, CDR2 SQIVND (reference sequence). The V and J ends lost 5 bases and 5 bases, in that order; junction bases with no gene match: 13. This CDR3 reads CASSRGQGASLRYGYTF. The CDR3 region has the DNA TGTGCCAGTAGTCGAGGACAGGGGGCCAGCTTGAGGTATGGCTACACCTTC.

V gene TRBV25-1 combines with J gene TRBJ2-5; 10 bases match TRBD2. This CDR3 comprises 16 residues. Germline V gene sequence: CDR1 MGHDK, CDR2 SYGVNS. V lost 3 bases, J lost 0 bases, and 4 bases stayed unmatched. The chain's CDR3 is CASSDLSGRDQETQYF. Here the CDR3 DNA reads TGTGCCAGCAGTGACCTCAGCGGGAGGGACCAAGAGACCCAGTACTTC. Full variable domain (missing parts from reference TRBV25-1 and TRBJ2-5): EADIYQTPRYLVIGTGKKITLECSQTMGHDKMYWYQQDPGMELHLIHYSYGVNSTEKGDLSSESTVSRIRTEHFPLTLESARPSHTSQYLCASSDLSGRDQETQYFGPGTRLLVL.

The chain joins TRBV6-1 to TRBJ2-3, with TRBD2 matching over 10 bases. The CDR3 extends over 14 amino acids. Germline V gives CDR1 MNHNS, CDR2 SASEGT. V was pared by 2 bases and J by 6 bases, with 2 bases of the junction left unmatched. The CDR3 region is CASSENSGRDTQYF. The CDR3 DNA follows: TGTGCCAGCAGTGAAAATAGCGGGAGGGATACGCAGTATTTT.

This clone was counted a few times. The chain has TRBV13 and TRBJ1-1; D is unresolved. V lost 4 bases to trimming and J lost 4 bases, with 13 bases between them. Germline CDR1 and CDR2: PRHDT and FYEKMQ (reference sequence). This CDR3 region has 14 residues. This chain's CDR3 is CASSSGRMGTEAFF. DNA of the CDR3: TGTGCCAGCAGCTCAGGCCGAATGGGCACTGAAGCTTTCTTT. The whole variable domain, remainder taken from reference TRBV13 and TRBJ1-1, is AAGVIQSPRHLIKEKRETATLKCYPIPRHDTVYWYQQGPGQDPQFLISFYEKMQSDKGSIPDRFSAQQFSDYHSELNMSSLELGDSALYFCASSSGRMGTEAFFGQGTRLTVV.

The chain carries TRBV30 and TRBJ1-3; D call uncertain. The ends were cut back, 5 bases at V and 2 bases at J, with 10 bases in the middle. The length of the CDR3 is 13 residues. CDR1 and CDR2 from the germline V gene are GTSNPN and SVGIG (reference sequence). CDR3 coding DNA: TGTGCCTGGGGCTACAACGCTGGAAACACCATATATTTT. Residues: CAWGYNAGNTIYF. Full variable domain (missing parts from reference TRBV30 and TRBJ1-3): SQTIHQWPATLVQPVGSPLSLECTVEGTSNPNLYWYRQAAGRGLQLLFYSVGIGQISSEVPQNLSASRPQDRQFILSSKKLLLSDSGFYLCAWGYNAGNTIYFGEGSWLTVV.

This chain connects TRBV10-2 to TRBJ2-1, with 11 bases fitting TRBD2. After removal of 6 bases from V and 12 bases from J, the junction contained 10 bases not matched to a gene. The CDR3 spans 14 residues. CDR1 is WSHSY and CDR2 is SAAADI in the germline V gene. The CDR3 DNA reads as TGCGCCAGCAGCCCCGGAATAGCGGGAGGGGGGCAGTTCTTC. This gives the protein CASSPGIAGGGQFF.

The chain links TRBV14 to TRBJ1-6; no clear D. Between the trimmed V and J ends, which lost 1 base and 15 bases, there was a span of 13 bases. The germline V gene encodes CDR1 SGHDN and CDR2 FVKESK. This CDR3 has 13 residues. The CDR3 nucleotides read TGTGCCAGCAGCCAAGCCCGGATCGGGTTCCTCCACTTT. Translating it yields CASSQARIGFLHF.

The chain is built from TRBV2 and TRBJ1-2, with D hard to call. Germline CDR1 and CDR2: SNHLY and FYNNEI. Trimming shortened V by 4 bases and J by 0 bases, and 3 bases separated the two germline ends. The CDR3 sequence is 12 residues long. The CDR3 reads CASSAANYGYTF. The DNA for the CDR3 is TGTGCCAGCAGTGCGGCTAACTATGGCTACACCTTC.

The chain combines TRBV4-1 with TRBJ2-5; no reliable D call. The CDR3 extends over 14 amino acids. The germline gives CDR1 MGHRA, CDR2 YSYEKL. Between the trimmed V and J ends, which lost 2 bases and 2 bases, there was a span of 9 bases. The CDR3 sequence is CASSQLERQETQYF. The CDR3 DNA sequence: TGCGCCAGCAGCCAACTAGAGCGACAAGAGACCCAGTACTTC.

The chain recombines TRBV10-1 with TRBJ2-1; D uncertain. The ends were cut back, 0 bases at V and 4 bases at J, with 10 bases in the middle. This CDR3 is 15 amino acids long. Germline V gene sequence: CDR1 WNHNN, CDR2 SYGVQD (reference sequence). CDR3 nucleotides: TGCGCCAGCAGTGAGTCTTTGTCGCGGTACAATGAGCAGTTCTTC. Translation gives CASSESLSRYNEQFF.